This note documents a single T cell receptor beta chain sequence. It has no known antigen specificity. Base qualities are not provided; no much larger clone lies one nucleotide away. This entry is derived from a study of blood T cell repertoires in COVID-19 (dated by TCRdb to about 2020). About the investigation overall: The collaborator samples originated in the United States, Italy and Spain and spanned the acute and convalescent phases of COVID-19. The prospective study material was composed of cDNA or gDNA derived from T cells, B-cell-depleted T cells, or PBMCs. The dataset comprised deeply sampled blood TCRbeta repertoires from subjects exposed to, actively infected with, or recovered from COVID-19. A freely available public database, intended as a resource for researchers studying the immune response to SARS-CoV-2, is where the repertoires were released. Samples came from the ongoing ImmuneRACE study (first 160 participants) plus 1,254 subjects from 6 global collaborators. A de-identified subject ID, COVID-19 status, age in years and sex were almost always included in the sample metadata. Where HLA class I and class II types were available, the types were taken from metadata supplied by the sample provider, not from assay-based typing. On the study overall, not on this receptor specifically: How much clinical and demographic metadata was included differed by source and by participant, and the metadata was provided uncurated.

The immunoSEQ Assay, a bias-controlled multiplex PCR, was used to amplify TCRbeta CDR3 regions from genomic DNA. On the authors' methods: Nucleated cell counts per sample were estimated from amplification of reference gene primers within the assay. To quantify the absolute abundance of each unique TCRbeta CDR3 rearrangement, sequence reads were collapsed and filtered. For each sample, productive Simpson clonality was calculated as the square root of Simpson's diversity index across productive rearrangements. Entries here come from immuneACCESS through TCRdb and include only in-frame sequences with V and J called. Some clones fail to appear in such tables; in the studies checked, an unresolved V gene covers under half of the shortfall, and the cause of the remainder is unknown. D and trimming were read from the DNA, whereas the V and J calls and clone size are those reported in that table. The sample records 150,000 to 250,000 clones, 80% to 85% of which are singletons. Approximately 7.6% of the sample is in the top ten clones.

Participants in the prospective study were aged 18 to 89 years, lived in under 30 United States geographic areas, and enrolled through a virtual design. In the prospective study, cohorts were assigned on the basis of participant-reported clinical history obtained from a screening survey and a study questionnaire. Recovered participants in ImmuneRACE Cohort 3 were defined as having two consecutive negative NP/OP PCR tests, clearance from a healthcare professional, or resolution of symptoms. In the prospective study, whole blood, serum and a nasopharyngeal or oropharyngeal swab were collected from each participant by mobile phlebotomists. Over a roughly 2-month period, participants in the prospective study had the option of providing additional blood draws and questionnaires. Before DNA extraction, prospective study blood samples were shipped either frozen or at room temperature. The sequence was obtained from a man aged 40-49 years who had recovered from COVID-19. The sample was PBMCs or T cells enriched from blood (not recorded which).

CDR3 loop: CASSLGLAGAGELFF. The DNA reads as follows: TGTGCCAGCAGCTTAGGTCTAGCGGGGGCCGGGGAGCTGTTTTTT. The V and J segments used are TRBV13 and TRBJ2-2, with 10 central nucleotides matching TRBD2. V ends up 0 bases short and J 6 bases short, with an unmatched junction base count of 1. Via the germline V gene (reference sequence), CDR1 is PRHDT and CDR2 FYEKMQ. Including the terminal cysteine and phenylalanine, the CDR3 comprises 15 residues. Only CDR3 DNA remains: 45 bases, in frame from the first base.